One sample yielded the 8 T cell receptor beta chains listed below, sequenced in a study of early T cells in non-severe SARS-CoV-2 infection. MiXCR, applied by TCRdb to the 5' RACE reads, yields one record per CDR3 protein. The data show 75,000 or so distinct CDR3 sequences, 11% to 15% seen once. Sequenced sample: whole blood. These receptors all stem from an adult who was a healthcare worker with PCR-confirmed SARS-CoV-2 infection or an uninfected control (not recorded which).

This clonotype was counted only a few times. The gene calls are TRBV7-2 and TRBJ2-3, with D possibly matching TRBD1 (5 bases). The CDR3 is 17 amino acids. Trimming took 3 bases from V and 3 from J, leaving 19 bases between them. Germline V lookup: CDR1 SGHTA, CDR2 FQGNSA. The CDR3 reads CASSFLRGGRSTDTQYF. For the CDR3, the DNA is TGTGCCAGCAGCTTTCTAAGGGGTGGTAGGTCGACAGATACGCAGTATTTT.

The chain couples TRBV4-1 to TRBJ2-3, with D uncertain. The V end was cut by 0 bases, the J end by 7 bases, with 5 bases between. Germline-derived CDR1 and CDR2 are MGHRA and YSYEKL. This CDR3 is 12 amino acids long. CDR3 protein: CASSQEPNTQYF. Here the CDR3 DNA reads TGCGCCAGCAGCCAAGAACCGAATACGCAGTATTTT.

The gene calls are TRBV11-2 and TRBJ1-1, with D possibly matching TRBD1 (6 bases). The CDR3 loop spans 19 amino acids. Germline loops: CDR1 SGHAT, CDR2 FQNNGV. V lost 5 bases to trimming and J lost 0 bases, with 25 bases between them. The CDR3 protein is CASSQPGTRSALMNTEAFF. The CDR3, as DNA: TGTGCCAGCAGCCAACCCGGGACAAGATCCGCCCTAATGAACACTGAAGCTTTCTTT.

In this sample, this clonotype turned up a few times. CDR3 loop: CASSRFPSVPPSQPQHF. CDR3 coding DNA: TGTGCCAGCAGTCGCTTCCCCTCGGTGCCCCCCAGTCAGCCCCAGCATTTT. The chain employs TRBV6-5 and TRBJ1-5, with no clear D. Germline lookup yields CDR1 MNHEY and CDR2 SVGAGI. Deletions cut 5 bases from V and 6 bases from J, with 23 bases between. The CDR3 has 17 residues.

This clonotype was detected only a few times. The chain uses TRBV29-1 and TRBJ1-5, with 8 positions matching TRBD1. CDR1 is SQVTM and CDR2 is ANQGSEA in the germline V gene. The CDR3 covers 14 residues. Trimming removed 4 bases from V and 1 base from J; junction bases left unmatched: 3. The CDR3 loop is CSVAGGASNQPQHF. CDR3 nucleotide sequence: TGCAGCGTTGCAGGGGGCGCGAGCAATCAGCCCCAGCATTTT.

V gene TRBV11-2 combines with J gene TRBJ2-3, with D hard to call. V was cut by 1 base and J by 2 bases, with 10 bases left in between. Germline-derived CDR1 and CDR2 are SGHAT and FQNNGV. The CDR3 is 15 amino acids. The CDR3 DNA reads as TGTGCCAGCAGCTTAGTGACGGAAAACACAGATACGCAGTATTTT. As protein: CASSLVTENTDTQYF.

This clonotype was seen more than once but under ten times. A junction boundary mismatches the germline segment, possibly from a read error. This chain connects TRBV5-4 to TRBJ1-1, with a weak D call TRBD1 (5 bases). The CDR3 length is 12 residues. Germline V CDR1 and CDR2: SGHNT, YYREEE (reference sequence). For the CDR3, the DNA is TGTGCCAGCAGCCCCCAGGGAGGACGGCCACTCTTT. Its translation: CASSPQGGRPLF. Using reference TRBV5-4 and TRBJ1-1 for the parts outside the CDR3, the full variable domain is ETGVTQSPTHLIKTRGQQVTLRCSSQSGHNTVSWYQQALGQGPQFIFQYYREEENGRGNFPPRFSGLQFPNYSSELNVNALELDDSALYLCASSPQGGRPLFGQGTRLTVV.

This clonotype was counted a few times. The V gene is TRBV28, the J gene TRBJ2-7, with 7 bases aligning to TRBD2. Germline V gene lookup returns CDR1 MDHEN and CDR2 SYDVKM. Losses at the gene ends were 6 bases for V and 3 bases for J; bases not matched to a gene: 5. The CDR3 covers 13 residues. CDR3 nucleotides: TGTGCCAGCAGACCCGGGGGGTTCTACGAGCAGTACTTC. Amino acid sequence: CASRPGGFYEQYF.